This T cell receptor (beta chain) was found in a study of identical twins. TCRdb fed the 5' RACE reads into MiXCR, producing one record per CDR3 protein. The repertoire includes about 240,000 distinct CDR3 sequences, 6% to 8.5% of them detected once, and over 5% sits in the top ten. After removal of 5 bases from V and 3 bases from J, the junction contained 7 bases not matched to a gene. The CDR3 length is 15 residues. In its sample, this clonotype was seen a few times. The data also belong to a second study, concerning yellow fever vaccine responses in identical twins.

Sequencing was performed on CD8+ T cells sorted from blood. The chain has TRBV12-3 or TRBV12-4 and TRBJ2-3; 8 bases fit TRBD1. This clonotype originated in a woman under 30 in good health. The CDR3 DNA reads as TGTGCCAGCAGTCATAACAGGGGGAGGACAGATACGCAGTATTTT. It translates to CASSHNRGRTDTQYF.